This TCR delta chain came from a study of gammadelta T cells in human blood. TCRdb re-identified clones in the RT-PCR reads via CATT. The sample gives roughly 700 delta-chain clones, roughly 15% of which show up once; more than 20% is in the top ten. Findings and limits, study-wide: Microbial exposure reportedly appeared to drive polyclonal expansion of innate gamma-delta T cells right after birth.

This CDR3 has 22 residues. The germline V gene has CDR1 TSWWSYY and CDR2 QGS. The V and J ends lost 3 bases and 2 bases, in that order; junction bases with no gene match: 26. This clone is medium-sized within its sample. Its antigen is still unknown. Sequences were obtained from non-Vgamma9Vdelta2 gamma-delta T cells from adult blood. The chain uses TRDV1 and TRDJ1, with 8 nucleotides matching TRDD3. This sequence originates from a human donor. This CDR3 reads CALGDLSPSRLSGILGTDKLIF. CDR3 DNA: TGTGCTCTTGGGGACCTGTCTCCCTCCCGATTGTCGGGGATACTTGGGACCGATAAACTCATCTTT.